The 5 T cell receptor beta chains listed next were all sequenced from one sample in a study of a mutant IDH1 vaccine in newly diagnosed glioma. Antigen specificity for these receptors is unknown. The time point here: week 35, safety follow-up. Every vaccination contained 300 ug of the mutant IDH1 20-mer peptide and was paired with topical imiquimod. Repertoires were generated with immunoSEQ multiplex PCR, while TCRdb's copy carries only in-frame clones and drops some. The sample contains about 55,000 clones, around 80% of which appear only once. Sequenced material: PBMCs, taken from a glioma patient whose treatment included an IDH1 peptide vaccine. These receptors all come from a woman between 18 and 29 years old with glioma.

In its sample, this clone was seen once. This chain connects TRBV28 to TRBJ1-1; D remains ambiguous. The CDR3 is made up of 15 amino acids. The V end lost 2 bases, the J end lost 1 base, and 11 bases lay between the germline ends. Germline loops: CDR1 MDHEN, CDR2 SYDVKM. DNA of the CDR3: TGTGCCAGCAGTTTAACCGGGCAGCCGAACACTGAAGCTTTCTTT. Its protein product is CASSLTGQPNTEAFF. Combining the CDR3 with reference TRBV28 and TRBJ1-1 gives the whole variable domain DVKVTQSSRYLVKRTGEKVFLECVQDMDHENMFWYRQDPGLGLRLIYFSYDVKMKEKGDIPEGYSVSREKKERFSLILESASTNQTSMYLCASSLTGQPNTEAFFGQGTRLTVV.

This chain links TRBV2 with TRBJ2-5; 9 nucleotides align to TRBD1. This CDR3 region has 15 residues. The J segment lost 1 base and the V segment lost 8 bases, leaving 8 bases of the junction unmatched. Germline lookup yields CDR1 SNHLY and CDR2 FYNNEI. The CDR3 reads CASVSDRGLQETQYF. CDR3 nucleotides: TGTGCCAGCGTTTCGGACAGGGGCCTCCAAGAGACCCAGTACTTC.

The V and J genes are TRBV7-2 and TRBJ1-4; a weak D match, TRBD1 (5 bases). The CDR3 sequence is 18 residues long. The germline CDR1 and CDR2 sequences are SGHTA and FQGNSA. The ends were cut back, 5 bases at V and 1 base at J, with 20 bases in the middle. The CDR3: CASSHSGALRGTNEKLFF. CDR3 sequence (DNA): TGTGCCAGCAGCCACTCCGGGGCCCTAAGGGGAACTAATGAAAAACTGTTTTTT.

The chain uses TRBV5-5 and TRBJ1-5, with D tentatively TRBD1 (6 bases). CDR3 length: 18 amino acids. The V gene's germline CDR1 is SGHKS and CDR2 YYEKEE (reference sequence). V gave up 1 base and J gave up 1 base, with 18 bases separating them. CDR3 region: CASSLSGPGAMSNQPQHF. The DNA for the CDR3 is TGTGCCAGCAGCTTGTCCGGCCCGGGGGCGATGAGCAATCAGCCCCAGCATTTT.

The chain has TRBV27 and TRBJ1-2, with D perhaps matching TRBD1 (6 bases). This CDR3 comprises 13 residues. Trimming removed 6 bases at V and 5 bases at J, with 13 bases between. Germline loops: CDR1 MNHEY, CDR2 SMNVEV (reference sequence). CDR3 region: CASSLQGHYGYTF. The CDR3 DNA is TGTGCCAGCAGCCTCCAGGGGCATTATGGCTACACCTTC.